This T cell receptor beta chain came from a study of CD8 T cells in Susac syndrome (dated by TCRdb to the late 2010s). Describing the broader study: Among the Susac syndrome patients who were sequenced, clinically active disease was present in six and clinical remission was observed in eight. At blood withdrawal, Susac syndrome patients were either therapy-naive, taking corticosteroids (in some cases with IVIg as well), or taking IVIg alone. Whether CD8+ T cell activation and differentiation in Susac syndrome was antigen driven was tested using repertoire sequencing.

CDR1 and CDR2 are drawn from the germline V gene (reference sequence): GTSNPN, SVGIG. From its cysteine to its phenylalanine, the CDR3 spans 12 amino acids. The retained sequence is limited to the CDR3, 36 bases, with the frame set at the first base. The germline ends are 10 bases apart after V is trimmed by 1 base and J by 6 bases. RNA was extracted using the RNeasy kit, and about 0.45 to 1 ug of the RNA was reverse transcribed with random hexamers. The immunoSEQ multiplex PCR assay, which covers 54 Vbeta and 13 Jbeta segments, was used to amplify TCR beta CDR3 regions. Bias from PCR amplification was corrected by using a synthetic template baseline for primer optimization and for computational correction. Under the source paper's analysis protocol: Reads were annotated to V, D and J genes per IMGT and analyzed with immunoSEQ Analyzer, keeping only productive sequences. Clonality was calculated as one minus the Shannon entropy normalized by log2 of the number of productive unique sequences. For each patient and control, public and private clones were evaluated within the 100 most prevalent clones. A clone was defined as Susac-specific if it was absent from the healthy and MS cohorts, from roughly 990 published viral clones and from other ImmuneACCESS disease sequences. Using fastp at Q25 and MiXCR, TCRdb reprocessed the public reads and kept productive beta chains. CDR3 protein duplicates are merged, each entry listing the most common genes and DNA. The V and J calls were not made by the authors but by TCRdb's processing. This sample holds approximately 180,000 distinct CDR3 sequences; over 90% were observed only once. Around 0.1% of the sample is in the top ten clones.

Peripheral blood CD8+ and CD4+ T cells from healthy donors, Susac syndrome patients and multiple sclerosis patients were profiled by high-throughput TCR beta sequencing. Recently defined diagnostic criteria for definite or probable disease were met by the Susac syndrome patients. Bulk CD8+ and CD4+ T cells were purified magnetically by negative isolation, whereas CD8+ TEMRA cells were enriched by FACS. Blood was drawn into EDTA tubes, processed within 24 hours, and PBMCs were isolated by density gradient centrifugation. PBMCs destined for TCR sequencing were cryopreserved in liquid nitrogen and later thawed in a 37 °C water bath. A purity of at least 90% was achieved for sorted or isolated CD4+, CD8+ and CD8+ TEMRA cells. A note on this clonotype: The clone's antigen remains unknown. Nothing much larger sits one base from this clone, and base qualities are not available.

The full study reports these points: The CD4+ T cell repertoire of patients with Susac syndrome showed no detectable clonal expansion. The number of individuals in the TCR sequencing and HLA analysis was acknowledged as relatively small.

Sequenced input: CD4+ T cells from PBMCs. The receptor's source is a human donor with Susac syndrome. Rearrangement joined TRBV30 to TRBJ2-7; too little of a D gene remains to name it. This receptor has the CDR3 CAWSASPGEQYF. The bases read TGTGCCTGGAGTGCCTCCCCCGGCGAGCAGTACTTC.